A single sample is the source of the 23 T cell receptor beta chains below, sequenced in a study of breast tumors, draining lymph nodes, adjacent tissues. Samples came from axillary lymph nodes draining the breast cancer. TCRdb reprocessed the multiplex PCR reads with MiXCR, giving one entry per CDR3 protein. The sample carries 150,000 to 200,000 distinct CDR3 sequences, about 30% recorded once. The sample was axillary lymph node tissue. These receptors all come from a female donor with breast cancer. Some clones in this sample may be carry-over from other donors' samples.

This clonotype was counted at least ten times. The CDR3 reads CATPVRGNYGYTF. The CDR3 DNA reads TGTGCCACCCCGGTTCGTGGAAACTATGGCTACACCTTC. V and J are TRBV10-3 and TRBJ1-2; the D is unclear. CDR3 length: 13 amino acids. Germline CDR1 ENHRY, CDR2 SYGVKD. V was cut by 10 bases and J by 2 bases, with 14 bases left in between.

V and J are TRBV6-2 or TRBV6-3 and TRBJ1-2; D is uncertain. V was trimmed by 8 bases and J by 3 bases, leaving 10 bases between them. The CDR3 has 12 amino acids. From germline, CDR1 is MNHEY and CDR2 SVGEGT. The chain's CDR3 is CASDGQYYGYTF. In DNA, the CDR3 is TGTGCCAGCGATGGGCAGTACTATGGCTACACCTTC.

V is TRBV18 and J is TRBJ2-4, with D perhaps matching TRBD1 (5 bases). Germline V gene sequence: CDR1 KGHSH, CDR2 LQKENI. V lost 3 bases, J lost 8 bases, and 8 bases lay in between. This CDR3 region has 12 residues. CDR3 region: CASSPGAHIQYF. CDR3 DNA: TGTGCCAGCTCACCTGGGGCCCACATTCAGTACTTC.

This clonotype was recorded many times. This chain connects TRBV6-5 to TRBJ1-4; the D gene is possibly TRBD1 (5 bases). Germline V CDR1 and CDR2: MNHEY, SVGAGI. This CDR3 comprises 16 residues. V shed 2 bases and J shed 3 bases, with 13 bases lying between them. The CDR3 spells CASSYRPGPSNEKLFF. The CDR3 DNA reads TGTGCCAGCAGTTACCGGCCAGGGCCATCTAATGAAAAACTGTTTTTT.

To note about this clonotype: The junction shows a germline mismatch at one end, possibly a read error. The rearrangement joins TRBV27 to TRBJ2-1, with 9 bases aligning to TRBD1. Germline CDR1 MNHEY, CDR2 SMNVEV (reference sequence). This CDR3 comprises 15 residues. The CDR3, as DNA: TGTGCCGGCAGTTTAAGGGACAGGGAGGTCAATGAGCAGTTCTTC. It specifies CAGSLRDREVNEQFF.

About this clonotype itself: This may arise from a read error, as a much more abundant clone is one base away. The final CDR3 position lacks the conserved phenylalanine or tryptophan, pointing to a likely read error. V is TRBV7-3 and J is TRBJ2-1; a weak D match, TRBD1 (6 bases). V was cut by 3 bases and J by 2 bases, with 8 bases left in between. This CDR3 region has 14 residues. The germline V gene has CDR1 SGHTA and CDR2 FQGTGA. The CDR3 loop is CASSFRQAYNEQFL. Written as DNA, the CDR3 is TGTGCCAGCAGCTTTAGACAGGCCTACAATGAGCAGTTCCTC.

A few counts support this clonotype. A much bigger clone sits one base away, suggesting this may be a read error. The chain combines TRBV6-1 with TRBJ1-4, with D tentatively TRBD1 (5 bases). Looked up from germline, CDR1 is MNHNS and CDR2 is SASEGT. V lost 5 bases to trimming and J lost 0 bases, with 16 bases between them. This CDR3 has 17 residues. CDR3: CASSQGLTASTNEKLFF. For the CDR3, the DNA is TGTGCCAGCAGTCAAGGGTTGACAGCTTCAACTAATGAAAAACTGTTTTTT.

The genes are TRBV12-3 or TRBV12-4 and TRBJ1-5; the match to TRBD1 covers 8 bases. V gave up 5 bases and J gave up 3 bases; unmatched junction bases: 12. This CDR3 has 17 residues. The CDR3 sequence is CASSGGQGRRANQPQHF. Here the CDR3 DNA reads TGTGCCAGCAGTGGCGGACAGGGAAGGAGGGCCAATCAGCCCCAGCATTTT.

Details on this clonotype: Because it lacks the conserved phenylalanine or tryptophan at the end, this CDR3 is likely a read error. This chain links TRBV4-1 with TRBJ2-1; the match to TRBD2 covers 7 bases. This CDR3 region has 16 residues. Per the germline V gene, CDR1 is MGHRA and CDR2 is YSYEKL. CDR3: CAGSQDRGGSYNEQFC. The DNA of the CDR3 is TGCGCCGGCAGCCAAGATCGCGGGGGCTCCTACAATGAGCAGTTCTGC.

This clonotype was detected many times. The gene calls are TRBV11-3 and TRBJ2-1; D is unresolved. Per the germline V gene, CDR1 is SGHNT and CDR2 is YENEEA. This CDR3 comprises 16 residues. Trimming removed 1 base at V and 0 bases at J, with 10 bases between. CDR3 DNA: TGTGCCAGCAGCTTAGTTGGCACCAGCTCCTACAATGAGCAGTTCTTC. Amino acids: CASSLVGTSSYNEQFF.

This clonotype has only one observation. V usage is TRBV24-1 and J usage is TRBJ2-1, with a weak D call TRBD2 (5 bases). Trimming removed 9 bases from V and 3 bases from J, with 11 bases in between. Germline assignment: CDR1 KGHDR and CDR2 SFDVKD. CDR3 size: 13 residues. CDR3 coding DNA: TGTGCCACCTCCCCAACTAGCTACAATGAGCAGTTCTTC. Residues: CATSPTSYNEQFF.

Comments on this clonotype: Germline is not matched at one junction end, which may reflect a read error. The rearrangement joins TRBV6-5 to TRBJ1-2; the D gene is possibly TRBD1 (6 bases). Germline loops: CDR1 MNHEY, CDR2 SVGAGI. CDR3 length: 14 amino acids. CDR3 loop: CASSHSGGGCGYTF. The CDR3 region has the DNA TGTGCCAGCAGTCACTCGGGGGGCGGCTGTGGCTACACCTTC.

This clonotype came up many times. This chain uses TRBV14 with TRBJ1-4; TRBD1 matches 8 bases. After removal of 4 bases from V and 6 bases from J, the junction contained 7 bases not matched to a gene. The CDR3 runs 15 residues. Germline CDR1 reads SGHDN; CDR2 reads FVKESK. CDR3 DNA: TGTGCCAGCAGCCCATGGACAGGGTCGGATGAAAAACTGTTTTTT. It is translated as CASSPWTGSDEKLFF.

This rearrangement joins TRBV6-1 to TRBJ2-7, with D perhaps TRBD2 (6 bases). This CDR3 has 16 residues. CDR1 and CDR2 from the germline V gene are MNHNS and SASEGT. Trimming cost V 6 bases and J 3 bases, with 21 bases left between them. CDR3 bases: TGTGCCAGCAGGAAGGGGTTGTTGCGGGACCTCTACGAGCAGTACTTC. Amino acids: CASRKGLLRDLYEQYF.

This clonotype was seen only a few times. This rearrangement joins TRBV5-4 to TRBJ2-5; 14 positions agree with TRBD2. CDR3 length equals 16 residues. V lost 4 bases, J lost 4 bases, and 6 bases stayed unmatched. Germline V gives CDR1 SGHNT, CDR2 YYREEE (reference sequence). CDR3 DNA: TGTGCCAGCAGCACCGGACTAGCGGGGGGCTTAGAGACCCAGTACTTC. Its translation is CASSTGLAGGLETQYF.

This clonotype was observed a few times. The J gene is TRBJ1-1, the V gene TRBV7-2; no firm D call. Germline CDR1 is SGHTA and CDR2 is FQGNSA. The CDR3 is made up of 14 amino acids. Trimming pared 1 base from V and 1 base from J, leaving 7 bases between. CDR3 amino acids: CASSLVPANTEAFF. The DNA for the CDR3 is TGTGCCAGCAGCTTAGTTCCGGCGAACACTGAAGCTTTCTTT.

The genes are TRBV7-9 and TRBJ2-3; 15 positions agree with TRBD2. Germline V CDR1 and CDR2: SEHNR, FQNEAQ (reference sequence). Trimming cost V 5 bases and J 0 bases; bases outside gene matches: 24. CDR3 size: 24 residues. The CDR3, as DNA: TGTGCCAGCAGCATATATGAAAACGTCCCGGGACTAGCGGGAGGATCCCGTAGCACAGATACGCAGTATTTT. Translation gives CASSIYENVPGLAGGSRSTDTQYF.

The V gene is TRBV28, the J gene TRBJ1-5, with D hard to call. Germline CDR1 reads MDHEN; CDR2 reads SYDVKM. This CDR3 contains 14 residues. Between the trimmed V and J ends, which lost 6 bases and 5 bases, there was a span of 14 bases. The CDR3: CASSLWGVHQPQHF. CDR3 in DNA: TGTGCCAGCAGCCTATGGGGTGTCCATCAGCCCCAGCATTTT.

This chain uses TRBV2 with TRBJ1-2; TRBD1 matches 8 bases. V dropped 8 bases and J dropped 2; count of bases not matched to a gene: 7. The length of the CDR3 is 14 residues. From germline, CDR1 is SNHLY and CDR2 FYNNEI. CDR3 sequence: CASGPGQENYGYTF. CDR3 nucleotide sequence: TGTGCCAGCGGACCGGGACAGGAAAACTATGGCTACACCTTC. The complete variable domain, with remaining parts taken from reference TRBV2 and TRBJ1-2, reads EPEVTQTPSHQVTQMGQEVILRCVPISNHLYFYWYRQILGQKVEFLVSFYNNEISEKSEIFDDQFSVERPDGSNFTLKIRSTKLEDSAMYFCASGPGQENYGYTFGSGTRLTVV.

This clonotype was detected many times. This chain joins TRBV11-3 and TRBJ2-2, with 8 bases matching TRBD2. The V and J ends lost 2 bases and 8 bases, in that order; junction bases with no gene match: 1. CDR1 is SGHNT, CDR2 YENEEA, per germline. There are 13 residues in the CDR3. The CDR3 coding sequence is TGTGCCAGCAGCTTAATAGCGGGAGGGGAGCTGTTTTTT. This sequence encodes CASSLIAGGELFF.

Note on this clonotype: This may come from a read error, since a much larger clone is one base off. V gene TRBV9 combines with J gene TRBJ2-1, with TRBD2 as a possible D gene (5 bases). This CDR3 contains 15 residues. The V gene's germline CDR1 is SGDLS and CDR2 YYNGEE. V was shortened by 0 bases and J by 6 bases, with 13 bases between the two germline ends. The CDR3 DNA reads TGTGCCAGCAGCGTAGACAGCGGATTAAGCAATGAGCAGTTCTTC. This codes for CASSVDSGLSNEQFF.

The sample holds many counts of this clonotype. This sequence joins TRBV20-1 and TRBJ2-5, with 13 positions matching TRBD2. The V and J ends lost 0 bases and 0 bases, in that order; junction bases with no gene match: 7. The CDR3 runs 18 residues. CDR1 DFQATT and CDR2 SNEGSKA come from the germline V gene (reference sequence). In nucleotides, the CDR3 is TGCAGTGCTAGAGATCGACTAGCGGGAGGAACGTACCAAGAGACCCAGTACTTC. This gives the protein CSARDRLAGGTYQETQYF.

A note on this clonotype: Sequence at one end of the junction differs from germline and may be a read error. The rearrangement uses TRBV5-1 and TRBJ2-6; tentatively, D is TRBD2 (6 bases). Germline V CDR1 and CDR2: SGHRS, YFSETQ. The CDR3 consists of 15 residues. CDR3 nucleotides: TGTGCCAGCAGCTTAGCGCTAGCGGGGGCCAACGTCCTGACTTTC. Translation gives CASSLALAGANVLTF.